Below are 31 T cell receptor beta chains sequenced from a single sample in a study of OX40 agonist ivuxolimab in advanced cancers. The table came from immunoSEQ multiplex PCR; TCRdb's copy has only in-frame clones and leaves some out. Here the sample spans tens of thousands of clones, around nine tenths being singletons. The specimen comprised CD4+ or CD8+ T cells sorted from blood, sampled in a trial of the OX40 agonist ivuxolimab. The receptor set was obtained from an adult with an advanced solid tumor such as melanoma, head and neck, liver or kidney cancer.

This clone was found once. V gene TRBV4-1 combines with J gene TRBJ2-7, with 7 bases fitting TRBD1. Germline assignment: CDR1 MGHRA and CDR2 YSYEKL. V lost 6 bases and J lost 6; bases outside the gene matches: 5. The CDR3 has 12 residues. The CDR3 DNA sequence: TGCGCCAGCAGTCCGGACAGGAGCGAGCAGTACTTC. Translating gives CASSPDRSEQYF.

The gene calls are TRBV30 and TRBJ2-2, with D possibly TRBD2 on 6 matching bases. The V end lost 1 base, the J end lost 8 bases, and 17 bases lay between the germline ends. The germline V gene encodes CDR1 GTSNPN and CDR2 SVGIG (reference sequence). This CDR3 contains 15 residues. The CDR3, as DNA: TGTGCCTGGAGTGGTAGCGGCCTCGAGGTGGGGGAGCTGTTTTTT. It yields the protein CAWSGSGLEVGELFF.

The rearrangement uses TRBV5-1 and TRBJ2-2; possibly TRBD1 for D (5 bases). The CDR3 totals 14 residues. The germline CDR1 and CDR2 sequences are SGHRS and YFSETQ. V shed 0 bases and J shed 4 bases, with 7 bases lying between them. CDR3 bases: TGCGCCAGCAGCTTGGGACAGTTCACCGGGGAGCTGTTTTTT. As protein: CASSLGQFTGELFF. The variable domain in full, completed from reference TRBV5-1 and TRBJ2-2, reads KAGVTQTPRYLIKTRGQQVTLSCSPISGHRSVSWYQQTPGQGLQFLFEYFSETQRNKGNFPGRFSGRQFSNSRSEMNVSTLELGDSALYLCASSLGQFTGELFFGEGSRLTVL.

The chain carries TRBV27 and TRBJ2-1; the D gene is possibly TRBD2 (5 bases). With 5 bases removed from V and 3 bases from J, the gap between germline ends came to 11 bases. This CDR3 spans 14 amino acids. Germline CDR1 reads MNHEY; CDR2 reads SMNVEV (reference sequence). The CDR3 region has the DNA TGTGCCAGCAGTCCTATAGGAGGCTACAATGAGCAGTTCTTC. This gives the protein CASSPIGGYNEQFF.

The chain recombines TRBV4-1 with TRBJ2-5; possible D gene TRBD2, 5 bases. CDR3 length: 18 amino acids. Deletions cut 1 base from V and 1 base from J, with 19 bases between. CDR1 and CDR2 (germline): MGHRA, YSYEKL. The CDR3, as DNA: TGCGCCAGCAGCCAAGGTCGGTCCGGGGTTATCCTCCAAGAGACCCAGTACTTC. It specifies CASSQGRSGVILQETQYF.

The chain recombines TRBV7-9 with TRBJ2-7, with 10 bases fitting TRBD1. V lost 5 bases and J lost 2; bases outside the gene matches: 15. The length of the CDR3 is 18 residues. Germline CDR1 reads SEHNR; CDR2 reads FQNEAQ (reference sequence). The chain's CDR3 is CASSPTSFRGQGTYEQYF. The CDR3 nucleotides are TGTGCCAGCAGCCCCACCAGCTTTCGGGGACAGGGGACCTACGAGCAGTACTTC.

The chain employs TRBV7-8 and TRBJ1-4; D may be TRBD1 (6 bases). V gave up 5 bases and J gave up 0 bases, with 16 bases separating them. Germline CDR1 SGHVS, CDR2 FQNEAQ. The CDR3 totals 17 residues. The CDR3 sequence is CASSNRDRDTTNEKLFF. CDR3 nucleotide sequence: TGTGCCAGCAGCAACCGGGACCGGGACACAACTAATGAAAAACTGTTTTTT.

V usage is TRBV4-1 and J usage is TRBJ2-5; D not resolved. The J call may be wrong; the DNA end is better matched by TRBJ2-7. Germline assignment: CDR1 MGHRA and CDR2 YSYEKL. The CDR3 contains 15 residues. CDR3 sequence: CASSQGPMAGYEQYF. CDR3 nucleotide sequence: TGCGCCAGCAGCCAAGGCCCCATGGCTGGGTACGAGCAGTACTTC.

The rearrangement joins TRBV9 to TRBJ1-1; weak D call: TRBD1 (6 bases). The CDR3 extends over 14 amino acids. From germline, CDR1 is SGDLS and CDR2 YYNGEE. V lost 3 bases and J 1 base, leaving 10 bases between the germline ends. The CDR3 DNA follows: TGTGCCAGCAGCGCATCCAGGGGGAACACTGAAGCTTTCTTT. It specifies CASSASRGNTEAFF.

The chain joins TRBV11-1 to TRBJ1-5; 8 positions agree with TRBD1. V was pared by 1 base and J by 2 bases, with 4 bases of the junction left unmatched. The CDR3 covers 16 residues. Germline CDR1 reads SGHAT; CDR2 reads FQDESV (reference sequence). DNA of the CDR3: TGTGCCAGCAGCTTAGGTGGACAGGGAGGCAATCAGCCCCAGCATTTT. Protein: CASSLGGQGGNQPQHF.

The CDR3 nucleotides read TGTGCCAGCAGTGTGGGGAGTACAGATACGCAGTATTTT. It yields the protein CASSVGSTDTQYF. This chain uses TRBV2 with TRBJ2-3; D may be TRBD2 (5 bases). Germline CDR1 is SNHLY and CDR2 is FYNNEI. The ends were cut back, 4 bases at V and 3 bases at J, with 8 bases in the middle. The CDR3 spans 13 residues.

The rearrangement joins TRBV5-1 to TRBJ1-1; D unclear. The CDR3 spans 11 residues. Deletions cut 10 bases from V and 2 bases from J, with 9 bases between. CDR1 and CDR2 from the germline V gene are SGHRS and YFSETQ. CDR3 residues: CARELNTEAFF. The DNA of the CDR3 is TGCGCCCGCGAATTAAACACTGAAGCTTTCTTT.

J is TRBJ2-7 and V is TRBV13; 10 nucleotides align to TRBD2. The CDR3 spans 15 residues. J lost 2 bases, V lost 5 bases, and 6 bases had no gene match. CDR1 and CDR2 (germline): PRHDT, FYEKMQ (reference sequence). In nucleotides, the CDR3 is TGTGCCAGCAGCCACGGGACTAGCGCTACCTACGAGCAGTACTTC. It translates to CASSHGTSATYEQYF.

This clone is a singleton in its sample. V is TRBV14 and J is TRBJ2-1; TRBD2 matches 7 bases. CDR1 is SGHDN, CDR2 FVKESK, per germline. V gave up 4 bases and J gave up 0 bases; unmatched junction bases: 6. This CDR3 comprises 16 residues. CDR3 sequence (DNA): TGTGCCAGCAGCCTCTGGGGCGGGAGCTCCTACAATGAGCAGTTCTTC. It is translated as CASSLWGGSSYNEQFF.

The CDR3 loop reads CASSLVGGSYEQYF. Here the CDR3 DNA reads TGCGCCAGCAGCTTGGTAGGCGGCTCCTACGAGCAGTACTTC. The chain combines TRBV5-1 with TRBJ2-7; D remains ambiguous. The CDR3 is made up of 14 amino acids. The V end was cut by 0 bases, the J end by 0 bases, with 7 bases between. Germline V gene sequence: CDR1 SGHRS, CDR2 YFSETQ. The whole variable domain, filled in from reference TRBV5-1 and TRBJ2-7, reads KAGVTQTPRYLIKTRGQQVTLSCSPISGHRSVSWYQQTPGQGLQFLFEYFSETQRNKGNFPGRFSGRQFSNSRSEMNVSTLELGDSALYLCASSLVGGSYEQYFGPGTRLTVT.

The CDR3 DNA reads as TGTGCCAGCAGTGGATACCGGGACCAAATTGGGACCGGGGAGCTGTTTTTT. This codes for CASSGYRDQIGTGELFF. The chain links TRBV6-1 to TRBJ2-2, with D perhaps TRBD1 or TRBD2 (5 bases each). CDR3 length: 17 residues. CDR1 is MNHNS, CDR2 SASEGT, per germline. The germline V and J ends were trimmed by 4 bases and 5 bases, with 20 bases remaining between them.

This CDR3 reads CAPNEQFF. CDR3 coding DNA: TGTGCACCGAATGAGCAGTTCTTC. This chain joins TRBV7-9 and TRBJ2-1; D uncertain. Germline loops: CDR1 SEHNR, CDR2 FQNEAQ (reference sequence). This CDR3 is built from 8 residues.

The chain combines TRBV5-1 with TRBJ2-3; the match to TRBD2 covers 11 bases. There are 15 residues in the CDR3. V dropped 1 base and J dropped 4; count of bases not matched to a gene: 2. Per germline, CDR1 SGHRS and CDR2 YFSETQ. In DNA, the CDR3 is TGCGCCAGCAGCTTGACTAGCGGGGGTTCAGATACGCAGTATTTT. Residues: CASSLTSGGSDTQYF.

The chain links TRBV19 to TRBJ2-7; 10 nucleotides agree with TRBD2. Per the germline V gene, CDR1 is LNHDA and CDR2 is SQIVND (reference sequence). The CDR3 contains 14 residues. V lost 9 bases and J lost 2; bases outside the gene matches: 7. CDR3 nucleotides: TGTGCCAGCTCTCCGGGACTAGCGACCTACGAGCAGTACTTC. Translating gives CASSPGLATYEQYF.

V and J are TRBV7-9 and TRBJ2-7, with 10 bases lining up with TRBD1. The CDR3 runs to 15 residues. The germline CDR1 and CDR2 sequences are SEHNR and FQNEAQ (reference sequence). V dropped 5 bases and J dropped 4; count of bases not matched to a gene: 8. As DNA, the CDR3 is TGTGCCAGCAGCAACCGGGACAGGGGAAGTTACGAGCAGTACTTC. Amino acids: CASSNRDRGSYEQYF.

The J gene is TRBJ2-6, the V gene TRBV10-2, with no clear D. V was shortened by 6 bases and J by 0 bases, with 6 bases between the two germline ends. The germline V gene encodes CDR1 WSHSY and CDR2 SAAADI. The CDR3 runs to 14 residues. The CDR3 protein is CASSVHSGANVLTF. The CDR3, as DNA: TGCGCCAGCAGCGTCCACTCTGGGGCCAACGTCCTGACTTTC.

The genes are TRBV28 and TRBJ2-5, with D perhaps matching TRBD1 (5 bases). This CDR3 region has 15 residues. CDR1 is MDHEN, CDR2 SYDVKM, per germline. V lost 3 bases and J 1 base, leaving 12 bases between the germline ends. The CDR3 bases are TGTGCCAGCAGTTTCTTCCAGGGCTCCCAAGAGACCCAGTACTTC. It encodes CASSFFQGSQETQYF. Full variable domain (outside the CDR3, taken from reference TRBV28 and TRBJ2-5): DVKVTQSSRYLVKRTGEKVFLECVQDMDHENMFWYRQDPGLGLRLIYFSYDVKMKEKGDIPEGYSVSREKKERFSLILESASTNQTSMYLCASSFFQGSQETQYFGPGTRLLVL.

The rearrangement uses TRBV5-1 and TRBJ2-1; the D is unclear. Germline lookup yields CDR1 SGHRS and CDR2 YFSETQ. The V end was cut by 4 bases, the J end by 1 base, with 12 bases between. This CDR3 spans 15 amino acids. CDR3 residues: CASSPRGPSYNEQFF. CDR3 coding DNA: TGCGCCAGCAGCCCCCGTGGCCCTTCCTACAATGAGCAGTTCTTC. Variable domain in full (rest from reference TRBV5-1 and TRBJ2-1): KAGVTQTPRYLIKTRGQQVTLSCSPISGHRSVSWYQQTPGQGLQFLFEYFSETQRNKGNFPGRFSGRQFSNSRSEMNVSTLELGDSALYLCASSPRGPSYNEQFFGPGTRLTVL.

The CDR3 DNA sequence: TGTGCCAGCAGCCTCGGACTAGGAGGGGGAAACTCCTACAATGAGCAGTTCTTC. It encodes CASSLGLGGGNSYNEQFF. V is TRBV7-6 and J is TRBJ2-1, with D maybe TRBD2 (7 bases). Trimming removed 5 bases from V and 0 bases from J, with 20 bases in between. Germline CDR1 is SGHVS and CDR2 is FNYEAQ. The CDR3 runs to 18 residues.

This chain joins TRBV4-1 and TRBJ2-7, with a possible D match to TRBD2 (5 bases). V lost 4 bases, J lost 6 bases, and 19 bases lay in between. This CDR3 has 15 residues. The germline V gene has CDR1 MGHRA and CDR2 YSYEKL. CDR3 bases: TGCGCCAGCAGCCCGCAGGCGGGCCTTTCGCTCGAGCAGTACTTC. Translating gives CASSPQAGLSLEQYF.

This chain uses TRBV25-1 with TRBJ2-4; D might be TRBD1 (7 bases). V dropped 3 bases and J dropped 9 bases, with 21 bases sitting between them. Germline CDR1 MGHDK, CDR2 SYGVNS. The CDR3 is 16 amino acids. CDR3 bases: TGTGCCAGCAGTGACCGCAATCTCAGGGGGGCGGGCATTCAGTACTTC. Translating it yields CASSDRNLRGAGIQYF.

The sample holds one count of this clone. V gene TRBV7-2 combines with J gene TRBJ2-5; perhaps TRBD1 as D (5 bases). This CDR3 has 14 residues. Germline V gene lookup returns CDR1 SGHTA and CDR2 FQGNSA. Deletions cut 5 bases from V and 5 bases from J, with 15 bases between. The CDR3 DNA reads as TGTGCCAGCAGCCAAGGGGAACGGGCGGAGACCCAGTACTTC. Residues: CASSQGERAETQYF.

The chain carries TRBV12-5 and TRBJ2-1, with D tentatively TRBD2 (6 bases). Germline V CDR1 and CDR2: LGHNT, FRNRAP. Trimming stripped 7 bases from V and 6 bases from J, with 13 bases between. This CDR3 is built from 13 residues. The CDR3 protein is CASALGTLNEQFF. In DNA form, the CDR3 reads TGTGCTAGTGCGCTCGGGACTCTCAATGAGCAGTTCTTC. The complete variable domain, with remaining parts taken from reference TRBV12-5 and TRBJ2-1, reads DARVTQTPRHKVTEMGQEVTMRCQPILGHNTVFWYRQTMMQGLELLAYFRNRAPLDDSGMPKDRFSAEMPDATLATLKIQPSEPRDSAVYFCASALGTLNEQFFGPGTRLTVL.

This rearrangement joins TRBV27 to TRBJ2-6; D call uncertain. Germline V CDR1 and CDR2: MNHEY, SMNVEV (reference sequence). The CDR3 totals 12 residues. Trimming pared 6 bases from V and 2 bases from J, leaving 2 bases between. The CDR3 region has the DNA TGTGCCAGCAGGACTGGGGCCAACGTCCTGACTTTC. It specifies CASRTGANVLTF.

The chain has TRBV21-1 and TRBJ2-5. TRBV21-1 is termed a pseudogene. The CDR3 has 15 residues. The CDR3 DNA sequence: TGTGCCAGCAGCAACGAAGGGAATTTACAAGAGACCCAGTACTTC. Amino acids: CASSNEGNLQETQYF.

The CDR3 is CSVEPVLASQETQYF. CDR3 nucleotides: TGCAGCGTCGAGCCCGTACTAGCGAGCCAAGAGACCCAGTACTTC. The chain has TRBV29-1 and TRBJ2-5, with 7 bases matching TRBD2. Germline V gene lookup returns CDR1 SQVTM and CDR2 ANQGSEA. V trimming: 6 bases; J trimming: 1 base; junction bases outside the gene matches: 11. This CDR3 has 15 residues. Using reference TRBV29-1 and TRBJ2-5 for the parts outside the CDR3, the full variable domain is SAVISQKPSRDICQRGTSLTIQCQVDSQVTMMFWYRQQPGQSLTLIATANQGSEATYESGFVIDKFPISRPNLTFSTLTVSNMSPEDSSIYLCSVEPVLASQETQYFGPGTRLLVL.